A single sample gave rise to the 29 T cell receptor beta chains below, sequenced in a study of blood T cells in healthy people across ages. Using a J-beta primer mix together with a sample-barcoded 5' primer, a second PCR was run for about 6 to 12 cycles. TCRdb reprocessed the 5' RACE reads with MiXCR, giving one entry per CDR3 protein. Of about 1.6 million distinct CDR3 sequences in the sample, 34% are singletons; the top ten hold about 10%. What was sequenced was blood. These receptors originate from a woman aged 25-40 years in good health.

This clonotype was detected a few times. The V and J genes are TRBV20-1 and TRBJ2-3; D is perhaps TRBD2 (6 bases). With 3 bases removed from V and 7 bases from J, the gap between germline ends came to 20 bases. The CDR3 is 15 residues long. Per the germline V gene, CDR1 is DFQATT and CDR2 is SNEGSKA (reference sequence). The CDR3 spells CSASTLAAEGNTQYF. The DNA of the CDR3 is TGCAGTGCTAGTACTTTAGCGGCCGAGGGAAATACGCAGTATTTT.

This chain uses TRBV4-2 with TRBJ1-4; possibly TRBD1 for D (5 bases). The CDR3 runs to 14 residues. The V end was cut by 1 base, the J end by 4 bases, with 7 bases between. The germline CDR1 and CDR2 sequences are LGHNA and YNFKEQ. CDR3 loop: CASSQVGDNEKLFF. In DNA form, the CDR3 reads TGTGCCAGCAGCCAAGTAGGGGATAATGAAAAACTGTTTTTT.

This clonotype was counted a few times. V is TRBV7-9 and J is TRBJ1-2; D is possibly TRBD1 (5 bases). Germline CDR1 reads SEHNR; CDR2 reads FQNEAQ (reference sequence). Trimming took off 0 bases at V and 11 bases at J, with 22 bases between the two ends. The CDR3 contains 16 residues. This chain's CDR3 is CASSLARGGPLRGYTF. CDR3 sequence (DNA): TGTGCCAGCAGCTTAGCCCGCGGGGGACCTCTACGTGGGTACACCTTC.

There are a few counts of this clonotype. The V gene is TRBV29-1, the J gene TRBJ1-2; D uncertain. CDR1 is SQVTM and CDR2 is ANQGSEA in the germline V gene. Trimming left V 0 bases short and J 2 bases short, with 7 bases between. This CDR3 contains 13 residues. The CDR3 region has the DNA TGCAGCGTTGAAGATCAGAGGAACTATGGCTACACCTTC. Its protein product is CSVEDQRNYGYTF. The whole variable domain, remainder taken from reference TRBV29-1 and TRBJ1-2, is SAVISQKPSRDICQRGTSLTIQCQVDSQVTMMFWYRQQPGQSLTLIATANQGSEATYESGFVIDKFPISRPNLTFSTLTVSNMSPEDSSIYLCSVEDQRNYGYTFGSGTRLTVV.

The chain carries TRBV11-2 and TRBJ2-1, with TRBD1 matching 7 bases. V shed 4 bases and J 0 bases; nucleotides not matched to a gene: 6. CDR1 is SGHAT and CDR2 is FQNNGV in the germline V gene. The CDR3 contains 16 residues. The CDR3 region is CASSWTGLSSYNEQFF. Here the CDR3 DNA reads TGTGCCAGCAGCTGGACAGGCCTTAGCTCCTACAATGAGCAGTTCTTC. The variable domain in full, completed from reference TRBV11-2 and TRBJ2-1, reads EAGVAQSPRYKIIEKRQSVAFWCNPISGHATLYWYQQILGQGPKLLIQFQNNGVVDDSQLPKDRFSAERLKGVDSTLKIQPAKLEDSAVYLCASSWTGLSSYNEQFFGPGTRLTVL.

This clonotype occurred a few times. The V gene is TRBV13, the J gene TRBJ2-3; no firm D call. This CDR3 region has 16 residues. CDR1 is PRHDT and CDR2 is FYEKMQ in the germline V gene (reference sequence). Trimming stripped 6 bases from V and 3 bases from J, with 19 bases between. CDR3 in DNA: TGTGCCAGCAGAGCCCCAAAGCGAGGTCGGACAGATACGCAGTATTTT. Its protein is CASRAPKRGRTDTQYF. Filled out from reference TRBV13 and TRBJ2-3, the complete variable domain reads AAGVIQSPRHLIKEKRETATLKCYPIPRHDTVYWYQQGPGQDPQFLISFYEKMQSDKGSIPDRFSAQQFSDYHSELNMSSLELGDSALYFCASRAPKRGRTDTQYFGPGTRLTVL.

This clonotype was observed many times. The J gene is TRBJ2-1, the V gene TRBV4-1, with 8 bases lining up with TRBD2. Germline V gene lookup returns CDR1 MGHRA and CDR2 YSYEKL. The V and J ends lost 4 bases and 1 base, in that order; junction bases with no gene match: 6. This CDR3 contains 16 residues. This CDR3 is CASSPGGARSYNEQFF. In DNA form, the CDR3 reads TGCGCCAGCAGCCCCGGGGGGGCAAGGTCCTACAATGAGCAGTTCTTC.

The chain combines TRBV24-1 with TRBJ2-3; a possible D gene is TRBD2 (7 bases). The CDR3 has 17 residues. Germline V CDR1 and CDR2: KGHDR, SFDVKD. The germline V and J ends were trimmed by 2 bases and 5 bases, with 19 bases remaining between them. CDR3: CATSDSSLQGRGDTQYF. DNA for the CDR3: TGTGCCACCAGTGATTCATCCCTCCAGGGGAGGGGAGATACGCAGTATTTT.

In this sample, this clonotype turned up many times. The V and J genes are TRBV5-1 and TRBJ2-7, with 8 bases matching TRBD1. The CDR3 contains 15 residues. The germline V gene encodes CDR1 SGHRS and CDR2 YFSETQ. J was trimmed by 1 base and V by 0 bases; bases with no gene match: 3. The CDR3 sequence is CASSLATGASYEQYF. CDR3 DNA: TGCGCCAGCAGCTTGGCGACAGGGGCTTCCTACGAGCAGTACTTC.

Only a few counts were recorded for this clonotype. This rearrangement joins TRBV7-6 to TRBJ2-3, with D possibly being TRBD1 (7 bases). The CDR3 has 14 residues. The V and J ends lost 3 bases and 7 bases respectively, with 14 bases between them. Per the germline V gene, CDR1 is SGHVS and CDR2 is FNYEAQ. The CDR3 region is CASSLAEGANTQYF. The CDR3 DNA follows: TGTGCCAGCAGCTTGGCGGAGGGGGCAAATACGCAGTATTTT.

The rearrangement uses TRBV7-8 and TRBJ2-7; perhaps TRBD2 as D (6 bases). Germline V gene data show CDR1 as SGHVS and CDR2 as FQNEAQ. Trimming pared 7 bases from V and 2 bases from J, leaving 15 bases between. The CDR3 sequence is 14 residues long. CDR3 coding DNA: TGTGCCAGCACCACCCGGGACTCTGCCTACGAGCAGTACTTC. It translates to CASTTRDSAYEQYF.

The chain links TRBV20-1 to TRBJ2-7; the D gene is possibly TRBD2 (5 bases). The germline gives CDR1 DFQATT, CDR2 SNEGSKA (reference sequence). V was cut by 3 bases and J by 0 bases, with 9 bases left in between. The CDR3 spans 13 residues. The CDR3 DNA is TGCAGTGCTAGCGGGGTAGCCTCCTACGAGCAGTACTTC. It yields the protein CSASGVASYEQYF.

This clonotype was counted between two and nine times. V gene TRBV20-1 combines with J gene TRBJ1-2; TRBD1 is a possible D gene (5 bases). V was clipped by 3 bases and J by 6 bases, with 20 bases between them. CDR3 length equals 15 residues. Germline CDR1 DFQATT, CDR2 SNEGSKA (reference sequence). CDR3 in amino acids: CSARGGRTETNGYTF. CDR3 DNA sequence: TGCAGTGCTAGGGGGGGAAGGACCGAGACCAATGGCTACACCTTC.

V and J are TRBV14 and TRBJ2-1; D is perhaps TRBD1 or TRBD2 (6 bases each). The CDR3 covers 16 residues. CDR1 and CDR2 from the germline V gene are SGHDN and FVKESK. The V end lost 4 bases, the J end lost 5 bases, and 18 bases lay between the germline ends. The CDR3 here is CASSPRRGLINNEQFF. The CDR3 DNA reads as TGTGCCAGCAGCCCTCGGAGGGGGTTAATCAACAATGAGCAGTTCTTC. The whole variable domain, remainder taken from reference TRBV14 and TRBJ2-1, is EAGVTQFPSHSVIEKGQTVTLRCDPISGHDNLYWYRRVMGKEIKFLLHFVKESKQDESGMPNNRFLAERTGGTYSTLKVQPAELEDSGVYFCASSPRRGLINNEQFFGPGTRLTVL.

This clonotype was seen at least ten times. The CDR3 is CASSSGLTPDQFF. For the CDR3, the DNA is TGCGCCAGCAGCTCCGGACTTACGCCCGACCAGTTCTTC. This sequence joins TRBV4-1 and TRBJ2-1; maybe TRBD2 (5 bases). Trimming cost V 5 bases and J 13 bases, with 18 bases left between them. The germline CDR1 and CDR2 sequences are MGHRA and YSYEKL. The CDR3 length is 13 residues.

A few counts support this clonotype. CDR3: CASSLTGLAGRDEQFF. The CDR3 DNA is TGTGCCAGCAGCTTAACAGGACTAGCGGGGCGGGATGAGCAGTTCTTC. The rearrangement uses TRBV7-3 and TRBJ2-1; TRBD2 aligns across 12 bases. This CDR3 region has 16 residues. Germline CDR1 reads SGHTA; CDR2 reads FQGTGA. Trimming cost V 0 bases and J 8 bases; bases outside gene matches: 5.

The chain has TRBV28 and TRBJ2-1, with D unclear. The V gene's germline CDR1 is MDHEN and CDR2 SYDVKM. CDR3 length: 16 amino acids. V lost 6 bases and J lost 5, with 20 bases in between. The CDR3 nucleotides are TGTGCCAGCAGCCCCCCGACCGCCCAACGCAACAATGAGCAGTTCTTC. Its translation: CASSPPTAQRNNEQFF.

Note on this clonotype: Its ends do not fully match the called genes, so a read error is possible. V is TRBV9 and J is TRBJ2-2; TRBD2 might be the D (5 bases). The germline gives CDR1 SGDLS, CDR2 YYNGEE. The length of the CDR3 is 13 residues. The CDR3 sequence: CASSVGHTGKLFF. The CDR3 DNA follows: TGTGCCAGCAGCGTAGGGCACACCGGGAAGCTGTTTTTT.

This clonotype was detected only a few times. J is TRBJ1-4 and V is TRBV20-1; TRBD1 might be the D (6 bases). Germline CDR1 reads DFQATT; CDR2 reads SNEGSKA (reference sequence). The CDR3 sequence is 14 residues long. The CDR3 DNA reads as TGCGCATCCGATTGGGGGGCTTATAATGAAAAACTGTTTTTT. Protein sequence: CASDWGAYNEKLFF.

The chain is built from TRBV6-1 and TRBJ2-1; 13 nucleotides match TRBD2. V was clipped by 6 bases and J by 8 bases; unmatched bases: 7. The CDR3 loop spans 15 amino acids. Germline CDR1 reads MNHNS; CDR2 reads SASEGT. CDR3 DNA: TGTGCCAGCAGACTAGCGGGAGGGCCGGGGGATGAGCAGTTCTTC. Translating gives CASRLAGGPGDEQFF.

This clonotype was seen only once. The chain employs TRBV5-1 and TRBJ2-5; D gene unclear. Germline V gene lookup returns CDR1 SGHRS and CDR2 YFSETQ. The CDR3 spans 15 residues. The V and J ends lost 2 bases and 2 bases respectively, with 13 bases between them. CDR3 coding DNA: TGCGCCAGCAGCTTTCAGGCCGGTACTCAAGAGACCCAGTACTTC. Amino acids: CASSFQAGTQETQYF.

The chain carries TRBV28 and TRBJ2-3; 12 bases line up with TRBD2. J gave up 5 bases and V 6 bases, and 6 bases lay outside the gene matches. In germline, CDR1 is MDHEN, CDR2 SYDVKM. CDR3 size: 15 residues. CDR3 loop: CASSSLAGGRDTQYF. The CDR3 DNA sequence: TGTGCCAGCAGCTCACTAGCGGGAGGACGAGATACGCAGTATTTT.

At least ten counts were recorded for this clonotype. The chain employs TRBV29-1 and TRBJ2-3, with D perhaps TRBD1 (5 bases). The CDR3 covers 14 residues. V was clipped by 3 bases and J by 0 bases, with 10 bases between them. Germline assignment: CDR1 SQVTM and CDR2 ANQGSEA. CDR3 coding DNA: TGCAGCGTTGAGGGGCGAGGAAGCACAGATACGCAGTATTTT. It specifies CSVEGRGSTDTQYF.

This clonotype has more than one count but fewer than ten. CDR3 in DNA: TGTGCCAGCAGCGTATCGTCTGGTGCCTACGACTACGAGCAGTACTTC. Its translation: CASSVSSGAYDYEQYF. This sequence joins TRBV9 and TRBJ2-7; D not certain. This CDR3 spans 16 amino acids. The germline V gene encodes CDR1 SGDLS and CDR2 YYNGEE. Trimming took off 1 base at V and 3 bases at J, with 17 bases between the two ends.

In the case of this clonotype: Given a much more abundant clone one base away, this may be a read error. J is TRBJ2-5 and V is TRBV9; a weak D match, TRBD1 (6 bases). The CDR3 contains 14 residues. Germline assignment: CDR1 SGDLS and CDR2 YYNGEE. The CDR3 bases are TGTGCCAGCAGCCGGGACACTCAGCAGGAGACCCGGTACTTC. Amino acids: CASSRDTQQETRYF.

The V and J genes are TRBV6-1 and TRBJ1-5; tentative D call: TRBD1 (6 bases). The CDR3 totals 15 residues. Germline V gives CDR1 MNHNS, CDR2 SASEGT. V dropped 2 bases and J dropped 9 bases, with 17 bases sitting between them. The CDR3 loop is CASSERQGSSRPQHF. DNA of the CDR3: TGTGCCAGCAGTGAACGCCAGGGGTCGAGTCGGCCCCAGCATTTT.

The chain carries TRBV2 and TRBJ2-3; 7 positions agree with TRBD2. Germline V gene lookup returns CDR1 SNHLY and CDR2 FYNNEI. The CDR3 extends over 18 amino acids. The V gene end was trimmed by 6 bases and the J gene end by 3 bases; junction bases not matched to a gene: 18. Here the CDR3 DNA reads TGTGCCAGCAGCCAAGATCGGACGGGACTAAGATTGACAGATACGCAGTATTTT. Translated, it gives CASSQDRTGLRLTDTQYF.

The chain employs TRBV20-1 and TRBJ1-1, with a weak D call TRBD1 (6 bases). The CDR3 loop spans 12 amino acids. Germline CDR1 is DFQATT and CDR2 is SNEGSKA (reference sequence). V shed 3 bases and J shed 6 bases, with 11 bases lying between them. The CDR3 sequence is CSASRGTPEAFF. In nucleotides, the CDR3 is TGCAGTGCTAGTAGGGGGACCCCTGAAGCTTTCTTT.

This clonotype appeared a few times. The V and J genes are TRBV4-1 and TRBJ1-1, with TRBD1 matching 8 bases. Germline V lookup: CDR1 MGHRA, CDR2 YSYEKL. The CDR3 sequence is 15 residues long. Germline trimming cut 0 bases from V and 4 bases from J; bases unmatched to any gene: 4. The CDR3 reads CASSQEDRVGTEAFF. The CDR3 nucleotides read TGCGCCAGCAGCCAAGAGGACAGGGTTGGCACTGAAGCTTTCTTT.